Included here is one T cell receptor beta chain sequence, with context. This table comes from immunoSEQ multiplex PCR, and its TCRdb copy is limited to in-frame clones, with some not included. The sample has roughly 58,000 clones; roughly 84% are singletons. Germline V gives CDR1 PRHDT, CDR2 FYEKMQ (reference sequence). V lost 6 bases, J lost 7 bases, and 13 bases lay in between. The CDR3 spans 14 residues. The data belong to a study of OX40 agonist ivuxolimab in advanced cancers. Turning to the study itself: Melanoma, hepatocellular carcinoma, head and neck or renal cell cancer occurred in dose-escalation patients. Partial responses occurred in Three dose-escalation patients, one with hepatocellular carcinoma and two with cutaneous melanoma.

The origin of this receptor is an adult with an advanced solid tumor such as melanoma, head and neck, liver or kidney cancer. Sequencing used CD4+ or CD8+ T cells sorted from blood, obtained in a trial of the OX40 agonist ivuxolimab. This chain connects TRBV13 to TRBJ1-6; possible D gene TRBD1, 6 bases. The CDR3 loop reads CASRSGQRNSPLHF. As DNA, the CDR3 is TGTGCCAGCAGATCGGGACAAAGGAATTCACCCCTCCACTTT. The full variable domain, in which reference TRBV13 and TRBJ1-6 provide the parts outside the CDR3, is AAGVIQSPRHLIKEKRETATLKCYPIPRHDTVYWYQQGPGQDPQFLISFYEKMQSDKGSIPDRFSAQQFSDYHSELNMSSLELGDSALYFCASRSGQRNSPLHFGNGTRLTVT.